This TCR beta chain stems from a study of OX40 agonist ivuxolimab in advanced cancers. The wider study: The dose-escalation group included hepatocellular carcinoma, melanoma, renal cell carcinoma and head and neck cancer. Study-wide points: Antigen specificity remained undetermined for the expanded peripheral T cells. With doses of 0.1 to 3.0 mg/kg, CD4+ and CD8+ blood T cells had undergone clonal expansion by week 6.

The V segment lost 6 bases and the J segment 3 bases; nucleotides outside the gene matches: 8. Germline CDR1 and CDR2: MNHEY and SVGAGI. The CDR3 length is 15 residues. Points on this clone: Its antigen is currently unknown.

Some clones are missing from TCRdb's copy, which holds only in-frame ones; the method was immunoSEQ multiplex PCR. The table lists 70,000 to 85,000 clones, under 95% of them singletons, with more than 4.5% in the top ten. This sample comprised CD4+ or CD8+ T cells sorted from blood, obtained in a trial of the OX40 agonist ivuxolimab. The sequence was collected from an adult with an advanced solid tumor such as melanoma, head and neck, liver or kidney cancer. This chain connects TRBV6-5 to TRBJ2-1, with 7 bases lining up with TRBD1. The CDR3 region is CASSLGTAFYNEQFF. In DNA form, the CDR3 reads TGTGCCAGCAGCCTCGGGACAGCCTTCTACAATGAGCAGTTCTTC.